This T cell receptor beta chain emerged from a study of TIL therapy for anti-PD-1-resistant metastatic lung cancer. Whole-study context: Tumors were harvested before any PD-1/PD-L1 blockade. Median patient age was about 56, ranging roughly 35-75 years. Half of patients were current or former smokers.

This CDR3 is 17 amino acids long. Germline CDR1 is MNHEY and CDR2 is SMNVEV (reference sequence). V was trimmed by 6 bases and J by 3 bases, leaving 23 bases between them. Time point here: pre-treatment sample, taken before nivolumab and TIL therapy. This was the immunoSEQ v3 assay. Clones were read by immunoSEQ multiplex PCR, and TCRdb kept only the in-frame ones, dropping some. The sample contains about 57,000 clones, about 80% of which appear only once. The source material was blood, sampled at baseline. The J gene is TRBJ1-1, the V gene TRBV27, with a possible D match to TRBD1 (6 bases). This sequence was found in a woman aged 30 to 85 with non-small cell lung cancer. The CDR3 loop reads CASSHLGGGAVDTEAFF. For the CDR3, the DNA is TGTGCCAGCAGCCACCTAGGTGGGGGCGCAGTGGACACTGAAGCTTTCTTT.